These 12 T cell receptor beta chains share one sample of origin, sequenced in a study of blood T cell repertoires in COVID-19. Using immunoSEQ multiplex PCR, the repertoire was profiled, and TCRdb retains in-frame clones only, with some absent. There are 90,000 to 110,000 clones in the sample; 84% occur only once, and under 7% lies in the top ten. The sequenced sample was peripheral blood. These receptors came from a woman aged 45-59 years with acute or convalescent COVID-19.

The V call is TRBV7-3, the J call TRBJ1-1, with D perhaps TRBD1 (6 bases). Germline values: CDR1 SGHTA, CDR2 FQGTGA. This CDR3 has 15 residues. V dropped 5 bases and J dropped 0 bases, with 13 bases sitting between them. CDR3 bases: TGTGCCAGCAGCCAATCTACAGGGATGAACACTGAAGCTTTCTTT. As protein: CASSQSTGMNTEAFF. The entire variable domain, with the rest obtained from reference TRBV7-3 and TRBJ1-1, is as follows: GAGVSQTPSNKVTEKGKYVELRCDPISGHTALYWYRQSLGQGPEFLIYFQGTGAADDSGLPNDRFFAVRPEGSVSTLKIQRTERGDSAVYLCASSQSTGMNTEAFFGQGTRLTVV.

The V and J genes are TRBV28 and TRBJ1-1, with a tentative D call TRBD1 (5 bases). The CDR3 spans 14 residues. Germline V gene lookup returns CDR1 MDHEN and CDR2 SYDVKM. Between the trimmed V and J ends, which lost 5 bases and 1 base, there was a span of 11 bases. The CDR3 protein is CASSGGAGNTEAFF. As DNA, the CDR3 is TGTGCCAGCAGTGGCGGGGCGGGGAACACTGAAGCTTTCTTT.

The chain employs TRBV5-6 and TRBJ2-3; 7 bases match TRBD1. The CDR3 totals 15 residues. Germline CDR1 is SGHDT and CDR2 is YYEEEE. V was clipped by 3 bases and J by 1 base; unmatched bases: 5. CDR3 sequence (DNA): TGTGCCAGCAGCTCTTTGGGACAGCGCACAGATACGCAGTATTTT. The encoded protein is CASSSLGQRTDTQYF.

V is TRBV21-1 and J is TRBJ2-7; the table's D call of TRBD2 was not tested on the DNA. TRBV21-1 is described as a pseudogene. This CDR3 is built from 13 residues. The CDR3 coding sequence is TGTGCCAGCAGCAAAGATGAGGTCGACGAGCAGTACTTC. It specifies CASSKDEVDEQYF.

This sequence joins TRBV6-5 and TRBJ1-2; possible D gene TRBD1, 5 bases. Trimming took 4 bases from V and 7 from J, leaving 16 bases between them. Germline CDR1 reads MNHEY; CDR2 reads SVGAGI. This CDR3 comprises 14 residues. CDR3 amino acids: CASSSPGIRSGYTF. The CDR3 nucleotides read TGTGCCAGCAGTTCCCCAGGGATTCGGAGTGGCTACACCTTC.

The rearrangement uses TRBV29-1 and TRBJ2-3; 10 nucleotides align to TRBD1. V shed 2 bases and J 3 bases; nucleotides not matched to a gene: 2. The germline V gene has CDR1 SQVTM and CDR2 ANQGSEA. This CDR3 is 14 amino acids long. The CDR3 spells CSVERTGGTDTQYF. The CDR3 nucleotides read TGCAGCGTTGAAAGGACAGGGGGGACAGATACGCAGTATTTT.

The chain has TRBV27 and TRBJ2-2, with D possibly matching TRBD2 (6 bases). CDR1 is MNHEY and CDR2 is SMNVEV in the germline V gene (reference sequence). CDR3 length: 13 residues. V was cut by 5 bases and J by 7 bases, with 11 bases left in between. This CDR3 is CASSPRRDGELFF. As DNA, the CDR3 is TGTGCCAGCAGTCCGCGGCGGGACGGGGAGCTGTTTTTT.

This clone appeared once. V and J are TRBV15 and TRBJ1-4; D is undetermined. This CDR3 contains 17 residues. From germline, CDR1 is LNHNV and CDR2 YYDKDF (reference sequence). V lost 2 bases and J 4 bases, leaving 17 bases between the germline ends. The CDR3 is CATSRTTFSGSNEKLFF. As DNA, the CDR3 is TGTGCCACCAGCAGAACCACTTTTTCGGGGAGTAATGAAAAACTGTTTTTT.

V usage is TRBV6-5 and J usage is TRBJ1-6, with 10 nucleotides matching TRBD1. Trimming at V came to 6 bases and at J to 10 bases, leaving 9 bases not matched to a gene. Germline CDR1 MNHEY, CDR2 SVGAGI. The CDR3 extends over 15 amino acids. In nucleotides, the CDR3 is TGTGCCAGCAGACGGGACAGGGGAGGGGGCTCACCCCTCCACTTT. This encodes CASRRDRGGGSPLHF.

The CDR3 DNA follows: TGCGCCAGCAGCTTGACAGGGTCACTTGAAAAACTGTTTTTT. This translates into CASSLTGSLEKLFF. The V and J genes are TRBV5-1 and TRBJ1-4, with a weak D call TRBD1 (6 bases). The CDR3 is 14 amino acids. The ends were cut back, 1 base at V and 7 bases at J, with 11 bases in the middle. From germline, CDR1 is SGHRS and CDR2 YFSETQ.

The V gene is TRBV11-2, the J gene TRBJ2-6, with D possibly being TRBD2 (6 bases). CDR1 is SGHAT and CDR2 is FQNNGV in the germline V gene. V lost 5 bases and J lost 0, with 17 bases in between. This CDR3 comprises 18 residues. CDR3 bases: TGTGCCAGCAGCCGTCTCGGGGGTCTTGTCTCTGGGGCCAACGTCCTGACTTTC. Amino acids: CASSRLGGLVSGANVLTF.

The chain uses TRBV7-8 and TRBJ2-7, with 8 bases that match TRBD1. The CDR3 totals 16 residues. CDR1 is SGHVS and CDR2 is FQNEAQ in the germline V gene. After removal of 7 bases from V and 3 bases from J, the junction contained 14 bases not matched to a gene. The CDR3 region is CASTNTIGTGDYEQYF. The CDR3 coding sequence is TGTGCCAGCACGAACACGATCGGGACAGGAGACTACGAGCAGTACTTC.